The 9 T cell receptor beta chains below were found in one sample sequenced in a study of CD8 T cells in Susac syndrome. cDNA came from roughly 0.53 to 1 ug RNA primed by random hexamers. TCRdb reprocessed the immunoSEQ multiplex PCR reads with MiXCR, giving one entry per CDR3 protein. This table holds over 95,000 distinct CDR3 sequences, over 90% found once. Sequencing was carried out using CD4+ T cells from PBMCs. The source of these receptors is a human donor in good health.

This clonotype was detected once. This sequence joins TRBV27 and TRBJ1-5; 10 positions agree with TRBD1. This CDR3 spans 14 amino acids. J was trimmed by 4 bases and V by 5 bases; bases with no gene match: 2. CDR1 is MNHEY and CDR2 is SMNVEV in the germline V gene (reference sequence). As DNA, the CDR3 is TGTGCCAGCAGTGACAGGGGGCGAAATCAGCCCCAGCATTTT. It yields the protein CASSDRGRNQPQHF.

The chain employs TRBV7-6 and TRBJ2-5, with a tentative D call TRBD1 (5 bases). This CDR3 is 15 amino acids long. V lost 2 bases and J lost 5, with 15 bases in between. CDR1 and CDR2 from the germline V gene are SGHVS and FNYEAQ. The CDR3: CASSLRAPQGETQYF. CDR3 bases: TGTGCCAGCAGCTTAAGGGCCCCTCAGGGCGAGACCCAGTACTTC.

The chain links TRBV6-5 to TRBJ1-1; D is unclear. This CDR3 has 14 amino acids. Germline CDR1 reads MNHEY; CDR2 reads SVGAGI. V was cut by 6 bases and J by 1 base, with 12 bases left in between. CDR3 coding DNA: TGTGCCAGCAGAGACCGGGCGGCGAACACTGAAGCTTTCTTT. It translates to CASRDRAANTEAFF.

The CDR3 loop reads CASSLGTGKPNQPQHF. CDR3 nucleotides: TGTGCCAGCAGCTTAGGGACAGGGAAGCCCAATCAGCCCCAGCATTTT. This sequence joins TRBV7-2 and TRBJ1-5; 8 bases fit TRBD1. After removal of 1 base from V and 3 bases from J, the junction contained 5 bases not matched to a gene. From germline, CDR1 is SGHTA and CDR2 FQGNSA. The CDR3 covers 16 residues.

The rearrangement uses TRBV5-1 and TRBJ2-5; unclear D gene. This CDR3 has 11 residues. V lost 5 bases and J lost 3, with 5 bases in between. The germline CDR1 and CDR2 sequences are SGHRS and YFSETQ. The CDR3 DNA follows: TGCGCCAGCAGGGAAGAAGAGACCCAGTACTTC. Its translation is CASREEETQYF.

This clonotype was detected a few times. The chain joins TRBV6-2 or TRBV6-3 to TRBJ2-2; D gene ambiguous. From germline, CDR1 is MNHEY and CDR2 SVGEGT. This CDR3 region has 11 residues. The germline V and J ends were trimmed by 4 bases and 7 bases, with 4 bases remaining between them. The CDR3 sequence: CASSFGGELFF. The CDR3 bases are TGTGCCAGCAGTTTCGGCGGGGAGCTGTTTTTT.

The V gene is TRBV19, the J gene TRBJ1-1; D not certain. The CDR3 covers 15 residues. CDR1 is LNHDA, CDR2 SQIVND, per germline (reference sequence). Trimming pared 0 bases from V and 0 bases from J, leaving 8 bases between. CDR3 residues: CASSIERPLNTEAFF. CDR3 bases: TGTGCCAGTAGTATAGAACGGCCCCTGAACACTGAAGCTTTCTTT.

V is TRBV19 and J is TRBJ2-3; unclear D gene. V lost 3 bases to trimming and J lost 0 bases, with 10 bases between them. The CDR3 runs to 15 residues. Germline V gene lookup returns CDR1 LNHDA and CDR2 SQIVND (reference sequence). The CDR3: CASSINGFSTDTQYF. CDR3 sequence (DNA): TGTGCCAGTAGTATTAACGGCTTCAGCACAGATACGCAGTATTTT.

The chain recombines TRBV23-1 with TRBJ1-2, with unresolved D. TRBV23-1 is an open reading frame, and its role is uncertain. V was shortened by 4 bases and J by 9 bases, with 3 bases between the two germline ends. This CDR3 is built from 9 residues. In DNA, the CDR3 is TGCGCCAGCAGTCGGTGCTACACCTTC. Translation: CASSRCYTF.